A few counts support the clone carrying this TCR beta chain. This CDR3 is 14 amino acids long. V was trimmed by 2 bases and J by 1 base, leaving 6 bases between them. The V gene's germline CDR1 is MNHNS and CDR2 SASEGT. Profiled with immunoSEQ multiplex PCR; TCRdb holds only in-frame clones, not every one. The sample records 90,000 or so clones, about 85% being singletons. This record belongs to a study of control samples from healthy donors and cancer patients. This receptor was identified in a man between 25 and 39 years old in good health. The sequencing input was blood. The chain combines TRBV6-1 with TRBJ2-4; D gene unclear. CDR3 DNA sequence: TGTGCCAGCAGTGAAAGGTGGGCCAAAAACATTCAGTACTTC. Its translation is CASSERWAKNIQYF.